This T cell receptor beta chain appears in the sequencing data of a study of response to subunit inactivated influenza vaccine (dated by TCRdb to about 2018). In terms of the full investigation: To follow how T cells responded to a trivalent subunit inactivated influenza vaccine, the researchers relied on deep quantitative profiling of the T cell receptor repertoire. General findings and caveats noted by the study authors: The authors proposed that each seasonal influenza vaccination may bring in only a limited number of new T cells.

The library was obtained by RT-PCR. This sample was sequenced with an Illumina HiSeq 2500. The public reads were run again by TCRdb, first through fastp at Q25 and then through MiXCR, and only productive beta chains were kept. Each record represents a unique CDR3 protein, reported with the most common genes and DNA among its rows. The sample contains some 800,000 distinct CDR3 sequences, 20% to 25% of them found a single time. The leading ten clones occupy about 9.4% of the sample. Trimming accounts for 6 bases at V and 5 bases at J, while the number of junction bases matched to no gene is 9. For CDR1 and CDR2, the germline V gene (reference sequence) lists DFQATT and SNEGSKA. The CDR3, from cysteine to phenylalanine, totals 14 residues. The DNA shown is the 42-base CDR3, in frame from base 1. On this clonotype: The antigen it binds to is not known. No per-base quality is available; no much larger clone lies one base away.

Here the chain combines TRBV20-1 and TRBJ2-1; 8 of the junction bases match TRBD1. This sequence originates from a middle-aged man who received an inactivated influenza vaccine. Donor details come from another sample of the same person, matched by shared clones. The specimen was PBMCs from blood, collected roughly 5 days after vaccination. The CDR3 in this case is CSATRDRPNNEQFF. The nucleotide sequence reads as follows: TGCAGTGCCACCCGGGACAGGCCAAACAATGAGCAGTTCTTC.